The 14 T cell receptor beta chains below all came from one sample that was sequenced in a study of OX40 agonist ivuxolimab in advanced cancers. Using immunoSEQ multiplex PCR, the repertoire was profiled, and TCRdb retains in-frame clones only, with some absent. This table holds tens of thousands of clones, less than 90% found once. Here the sequenced sample was CD4+ or CD8+ T cells sorted from blood, taken in a trial of the OX40 agonist ivuxolimab. The receptors derive from an adult with an advanced solid tumor such as melanoma, head and neck, liver or kidney cancer.

Turning to this clone: Other DNA sequences within the sample encode an identical CDR3. The chain couples TRBV30 to TRBJ1-1; D not resolved. The germline V gene encodes CDR1 GTSNPN and CDR2 SVGIG (reference sequence). Deletions cut 0 bases from V and 1 base from J, with 6 bases between. This CDR3 region has 13 residues. This CDR3 is CAWSVQANTEAFF. The CDR3 bases are TGTGCCTGGAGTGTACAAGCGAACACTGAAGCTTTCTTT.

The chain recombines TRBV4-3 with TRBJ2-7; TRBD2 is a possible D gene (6 bases). Trimming shortened V by 1 base and J by 3 bases, and 13 bases separated the two germline ends. CDR3 size: 15 residues. Per germline, CDR1 LGHNA and CDR2 YSLEER. Here the CDR3 DNA reads TGCGCCAGCAGCCAAGTGCGGCGGGGTCACTACGAGCAGTACTTC. Its translation is CASSQVRRGHYEQYF.

The chain recombines TRBV5-1 with TRBJ2-1; perhaps TRBD1 as D (6 bases). There are 16 residues in the CDR3. V lost 4 bases and J 0 bases, leaving 14 bases between the germline ends. Germline V lookup: CDR1 SGHRS, CDR2 YFSETQ. The CDR3 DNA follows: TGCGCCAGCAGCACACAGACAGGTTTCTCCTACAATGAGCAGTTCTTC. Protein: CASSTQTGFSYNEQFF.

The CDR3 here is CASSPPEGNGYTF. The DNA for the CDR3 is TGTGCCAGCTCACCACCGGAAGGAAATGGCTACACCTTC. V is TRBV18 and J is TRBJ1-2; D is unclear. The CDR3 loop spans 13 amino acids. The V gene's germline CDR1 is KGHSH and CDR2 LQKENI. The V end was cut by 0 bases, the J end by 6 bases, with 8 bases between.

The V and J genes are TRBV7-2 and TRBJ1-3, with a tentative D call TRBD1 (5 bases). Trimming removed 4 bases at V and 2 bases at J, with 18 bases between. Germline V gene lookup returns CDR1 SGHTA and CDR2 FQGNSA. This CDR3 spans 17 amino acids. The CDR3 nucleotides are TGTGCCAGCAGCTACCCCCAGCGGGGGGGACCTGGAAACACCATATATTTT. It translates to CASSYPQRGGPGNTIYF.

The rearrangement uses TRBV6-1 and TRBJ1-1, with D unresolved. The CDR3 loop spans 13 amino acids. Per the germline V gene, CDR1 is MNHNS and CDR2 is SASEGT. V dropped 6 bases and J dropped 2 bases, with 10 bases sitting between them. This CDR3 is CASSPTTNTEAFF. CDR3 bases: TGTGCCAGCAGCCCCACGACTAACACTGAAGCTTTCTTT.

This clone came up once. The chain joins TRBV10-1 to TRBJ1-1; 10 nucleotides match TRBD1. Germline trimming cut 2 bases from V and 1 base from J; bases unmatched to any gene: 10. CDR3 length: 18 residues. CDR1 is WNHNN and CDR2 is SYGVQD in the germline V gene (reference sequence). CDR3 sequence: CASSEGVTGGEGNTEAFF. Here the CDR3 DNA reads TGCGCCAGCAGTGAGGGGGTGACAGGGGGCGAGGGGAACACTGAAGCTTTCTTT.

The chain combines TRBV18 with TRBJ1-5, with a tentative D call TRBD1 (6 bases). Germline CDR1 KGHSH, CDR2 LQKENI. V lost 4 bases and J 9 bases, leaving 22 bases between the germline ends. There are 16 residues in the CDR3. CDR3 DNA sequence: TGTGCCAGCTCACTCTCCGGGACTGCCCTCAGGGGGCCCCAGCATTTT. As protein: CASSLSGTALRGPQHF.

This clone was found once. V is TRBV6-8 and J is TRBJ1-1, with D hard to call. Germline values: CDR1 MNHGY, CDR2 SAAAGT. V lost 2 bases, J lost 0 bases, and 13 bases lay in between. The CDR3 is 16 amino acids. The CDR3 spells CASSYPRTGLNTEAFF. The CDR3 DNA sequence: TGTGCCAGCAGTTACCCGAGGACGGGTTTGAACACTGAAGCTTTCTTT.

The chain is built from TRBV7-2 and TRBJ1-6; 9 bases agree with TRBD1. Germline-derived CDR1 and CDR2 are SGHTA and FQGNSA. Losses at the gene ends were 2 bases for V and 7 bases for J; bases not matched to a gene: 6. The CDR3 is made up of 16 amino acids. CDR3 region: CASSLTQGAGNSPLHF. The CDR3, as DNA: TGTGCCAGCAGCTTAACACAGGGGGCCGGGAATTCACCCCTCCACTTT.

This clone was observed a handful of times. V usage is TRBV19 and J usage is TRBJ2-7; D is uncertain. The CDR3 totals 13 residues. The V gene's germline CDR1 is LNHDA and CDR2 SQIVND (reference sequence). With 4 bases removed from V and 4 bases from J, the gap between germline ends came to 11 bases. CDR3: CASSRQVWYEQYF. DNA of the CDR3: TGTGCCAGTAGTAGGCAGGTATGGTACGAGCAGTACTTC.

Comments on this clone: A much larger clone lies one base from this, so it may be a read error. CDR3 coding DNA: TGTGCCAGCAGTTACGGCCAGCGGAGTTACGAGCAGTACTTC. Translation gives CASSYGQRSYEQYF. V gene TRBV6-6 combines with J gene TRBJ2-7; the D gene is possibly TRBD2 (5 bases). CDR3 size: 14 residues. Trimming pared 2 bases from V and 4 bases from J, leaving 12 bases between. Germline CDR1 is MNHNY and CDR2 is SVGAGI (reference sequence).

This clone has only one observation. The chain recombines TRBV11-3 with TRBJ2-1; D is uncertain. Per germline, CDR1 SGHNT and CDR2 YENEEA. V shed 0 bases and J shed 4 bases, with 4 bases lying between them. CDR3 length: 13 residues. The CDR3 is CASSLEAYNEQFF. CDR3 coding DNA: TGTGCCAGCAGCTTAGAAGCATACAATGAGCAGTTCTTC.

V is TRBV4-3 and J is TRBJ2-3, with TRBD2 matching 7 bases. Germline V gene lookup returns CDR1 LGHNA and CDR2 YSLEER. The CDR3 loop spans 15 amino acids. V gave up 5 bases and J gave up 3 bases; unmatched junction bases: 8. The CDR3, as DNA: TGCGCCAGCAGCGGAAATGCGGGAGCTACAGATACGCAGTATTTT. Encoded protein: CASSGNAGATDTQYF.